Presented here are 28 T cell receptor beta chains from one specimen sequenced in a study of cytomegalovirus exposure and HLA in healthy donors. This table comes from immunoSEQ multiplex PCR, and its TCRdb copy is limited to in-frame clones, with some not included. The data contain some 98,000 clones, 87% of them seen just once; the ten biggest clones take up roughly 3.8%. The specimen was PBMCs. These receptors all come from a young woman in good health and CMV-seronegative.

V and J are TRBV18 and TRBJ2-7, with D perhaps TRBD1 (6 bases). Trimming cost V 6 bases and J 3 bases, with 12 bases left between them. The germline CDR1 and CDR2 sequences are KGHSH and LQKENI. This CDR3 contains 13 residues. CDR3 bases: TGTGCCAGCTCCCTCGGCAGGGGCTACGAGCAGTACTTC. This encodes CASSLGRGYEQYF.

J is TRBJ1-2 and V is TRBV6-5, with a possible D match to TRBD1 (5 bases). Trimming pared 6 bases from V and 7 bases from J, leaving 18 bases between. The CDR3 length is 14 residues. CDR1 is MNHEY, CDR2 SVGAGI, per germline. Here the CDR3 reads CASRALGEGSGYTF. The CDR3 coding sequence is TGTGCCAGCAGGGCTCTTGGGGAGGGGAGTGGCTACACCTTC.

The chain joins TRBV6-5 to TRBJ2-7; TRBD1 is a possible D gene (5 bases). Trimming took off 6 bases at V and 3 bases at J, with 9 bases between the two ends. This CDR3 has 12 amino acids. Per the germline V gene, CDR1 is MNHEY and CDR2 is SVGAGI. The CDR3 reads CASRTTGYEQYF. CDR3 DNA sequence: TGTGCCAGCAGAACCACAGGCTACGAGCAGTACTTC.

The rearrangement joins TRBV5-4 to TRBJ1-4; D may be TRBD1 (6 bases). V lost 3 bases and J 8 bases, leaving 14 bases between the germline ends. The germline V gene has CDR1 SGHNT and CDR2 YYREEE (reference sequence). The CDR3 extends over 14 amino acids. CDR3 residues: CASSSDPGEEKLFF. CDR3 bases: TGTGCCAGCAGCTCAGATCCAGGGGAGGAAAAACTGTTTTTT.

In its sample, this clone was seen a few times. The rearrangement uses TRBV6-5 and TRBJ2-1, with TRBD2 matching over 15 bases. Germline CDR1 is MNHEY and CDR2 is SVGAGI. With 4 bases clipped from V and 5 bases from J, the junction kept 3 bases outside the gene matches. The CDR3 extends over 16 amino acids. The CDR3 here is CASSSRTSGRDNEQFF. The DNA for the CDR3 is TGTGCCAGCAGTTCACGGACTAGCGGGAGGGACAATGAGCAGTTCTTC.

V is TRBV5-1 and J is TRBJ2-7; tentatively, D is TRBD1 (5 bases). Germline V CDR1 and CDR2: SGHRS, YFSETQ. The CDR3 is 13 residues long. With 6 bases removed from V and 2 bases from J, the gap between germline ends came to 12 bases. CDR3 loop: CASKGAQAYEQYF. For the CDR3, the DNA is TGCGCCAGCAAAGGCGCACAGGCCTACGAGCAGTACTTC.

The chain is built from TRBV19 and TRBJ2-1, with 9 nucleotides matching TRBD2. CDR3 length: 16 amino acids. Losses at the gene ends were 4 bases for V and 1 base for J; bases not matched to a gene: 5. Germline values: CDR1 LNHDA, CDR2 SQIVND (reference sequence). CDR3 amino acids: CASSRVAGESYNEQFF. Written as DNA, the CDR3 is TGTGCCAGTAGTAGGGTAGCGGGAGAGTCCTACAATGAGCAGTTCTTC.

This rearrangement joins TRBV18 to TRBJ2-1; D not certain. The germline V gene encodes CDR1 KGHSH and CDR2 LQKENI. This CDR3 spans 15 amino acids. The ends were cut back, 2 bases at V and 5 bases at J, with 13 bases in the middle. CDR3 sequence: CASSPLQQPNNEQFF. DNA for the CDR3: TGTGCCAGCTCACCATTACAACAACCCAACAATGAGCAGTTCTTC.

Turning to this clone: The junction differs from germline at one of its ends, possibly a read error. CDR3 region: CASSQLTSVDTQYF. CDR3 sequence (DNA): TGTGCTAGCAGCCAATTGACTAGCGTGGATACGCAGTATTTT. The chain joins TRBV7-7 to TRBJ2-3; 8 bases line up with TRBD2. Germline CDR1 reads SSHAT; CDR2 reads FNYEAQ (reference sequence). The CDR3 extends over 14 amino acids.

The chain carries TRBV29-1 and TRBJ2-3, with TRBD1 matching over 10 bases. Germline values: CDR1 SQVTM, CDR2 ANQGSEA. This CDR3 comprises 15 residues. V lost 3 bases to trimming and J lost 4 bases; unmatched junction nucleotides: 7. The CDR3 sequence: CSVESWDRGPDTQYF. CDR3 sequence (DNA): TGCAGCGTTGAGTCCTGGGACAGGGGACCAGATACGCAGTATTTT.

The V and J genes are TRBV15 and TRBJ2-3, with a possible D match to TRBD2 (6 bases). The CDR3 has 14 residues. Germline V gives CDR1 LNHNV, CDR2 YYDKDF (reference sequence). V gave up 0 bases and J gave up 9 bases, with 13 bases separating them. The DNA for the CDR3 is TGTGCCACCAGCAGAGACCTGGATGGGAGGACGCAGTATTTT. This sequence encodes CATSRDLDGRTQYF.

The chain recombines TRBV7-2 with TRBJ1-1; 7 bases agree with TRBD1. The CDR3 spans 13 residues. Germline trimming cut 2 bases from V and 10 bases from J; bases unmatched to any gene: 7. Germline CDR1 reads SGHTA; CDR2 reads FQGNSA. CDR3 sequence: CASSLKRGRLAFF. Here the CDR3 DNA reads TGTGCCAGCAGCTTAAAAAGGGGGCGTTTAGCTTTCTTT.

V and J are TRBV27 and TRBJ1-4; D is uncertain. The V gene lost 2 bases and the J gene lost 8 bases, with 9 bases spanning the gap. This CDR3 region has 13 residues. CDR1 is MNHEY and CDR2 is SMNVEV in the germline V gene (reference sequence). The CDR3 reads CASSLSGEEKLFF. The DNA for the CDR3 is TGTGCCAGCAGTTTAAGCGGCGAAGAAAAACTGTTTTTT.

This chain uses TRBV25-1 with TRBJ1-5, with no clear D. Germline loops: CDR1 MGHDK, CDR2 SYGVNS. Trimming removed 0 bases at V and 3 bases at J, with 6 bases between. The CDR3 runs to 14 residues. The CDR3 DNA sequence: TGTGCCAGCAGTGAATACGGTTTCAATCAGCCCCAGCATTTT. Protein product: CASSEYGFNQPQHF.

This chain connects TRBV6-1 to TRBJ1-1; D gene ambiguous. Germline assignment: CDR1 MNHNS and CDR2 SASEGT. V was clipped by 11 bases and J by 5 bases, with 15 bases between them. This CDR3 is 12 amino acids long. The CDR3 spells CASERMGTEAFF. The CDR3 coding sequence is TGTGCCTCGGAGCGGATGGGTACTGAAGCTTTCTTT.

This clone appeared once. This chain connects TRBV6-6 to TRBJ1-1; D might be TRBD1 (5 bases). CDR1 and CDR2 (germline): MNHNY, SVGAGI (reference sequence). The V and J ends lost 11 bases and 5 bases respectively, with 12 bases between them. This CDR3 is 11 amino acids long. Here the CDR3 DNA reads TGTGCCGCTCAGGGTAAGACTGAAGCTTTCTTT. Its protein is CAAQGKTEAFF.

The genes are TRBV6-5 and TRBJ2-1; perhaps TRBD2 as D (6 bases). V lost 4 bases to trimming and J lost 8 bases, with 12 bases between them. Germline CDR1 reads MNHEY; CDR2 reads SVGAGI. The CDR3 consists of 13 residues. CDR3 residues: CASSSLGLYEQFF. CDR3 DNA sequence: TGTGCCAGCAGTTCCTTGGGACTGTATGAGCAGTTCTTC.

This sequence joins TRBV2 and TRBJ2-2; maybe TRBD1 (5 bases). The CDR3 runs 16 residues. The germline CDR1 and CDR2 sequences are SNHLY and FYNNEI. The ends were cut back, 7 bases at V and 2 bases at J, with 17 bases in the middle. The CDR3 here is CASTGPHPTNTGELFF. For the CDR3, the DNA is TGTGCCAGCACAGGGCCCCACCCGACCAACACCGGGGAGCTGTTTTTT.

The chain recombines TRBV6-1 with TRBJ2-7, with a weak D call TRBD1 (5 bases). This CDR3 is 13 amino acids long. Trimming stripped 4 bases from V and 7 bases from J, with 14 bases between. CDR1 MNHNS and CDR2 SASEGT come from the germline V gene. The CDR3 sequence: CASSVGPLGEQYF. The CDR3 nucleotides are TGTGCCAGCAGTGTGGGGCCTCTCGGTGAGCAGTACTTC.

The chain combines TRBV7-9 with TRBJ2-5; possible D gene TRBD2, 6 bases. This CDR3 has 14 residues. The ends were cut back, 1 base at V and 9 bases at J, with 15 bases in the middle. Germline V gene sequence: CDR1 SEHNR, CDR2 FQNEAQ (reference sequence). The CDR3 loop is CASSLVVVGEAQYF. The CDR3 nucleotides read TGTGCCAGCAGCTTAGTTGTCGTGGGGGAGGCCCAGTACTTC. Complete variable domain (other parts from reference TRBV7-9 and TRBJ2-5): DTGVSQNPRHKITKRGQNVTFRCDPISEHNRLYWYRQTLGQGPEFLTYFQNEAQLEKSRLLSDRFSAERPKGSFSTLEIQRTEQGDSAMYLCASSLVVVGEAQYFGPGTRLLVL.

This chain joins TRBV5-1 and TRBJ1-3, with D tentatively TRBD1 (6 bases). Germline CDR1 is SGHRS and CDR2 is YFSETQ. With 4 bases removed from V and 0 bases from J, the gap between germline ends came to 17 bases. The CDR3 runs 17 residues. CDR3 amino acids: CASSTTPDRDSGNTIYF. CDR3 nucleotides: TGCGCCAGCAGCACCACACCGGACAGAGACTCTGGAAACACCATATATTTT.

The V call is TRBV2, the J call TRBJ1-1; D remains ambiguous. V lost 2 bases and J lost 0, with 10 bases in between. Per germline, CDR1 SNHLY and CDR2 FYNNEI. The CDR3 length is 15 residues. CDR3 protein: CASSEMRSLNTEAFF. The DNA of the CDR3 is TGTGCCAGCAGTGAAATGAGGTCCCTGAACACTGAAGCTTTCTTT.

The chain is built from TRBV5-1 and TRBJ2-5, with 7 bases identical to TRBD2. CDR1 SGHRS and CDR2 YFSETQ come from the germline V gene. Trimming at V came to 4 bases and at J to 2 bases, leaving 11 bases not matched to a gene. The CDR3 is 16 amino acids. CDR3: CASSPGTQAGQETQYF. CDR3 sequence (DNA): TGCGCCAGCAGCCCCGGGACCCAAGCGGGACAAGAGACCCAGTACTTC.

V and J are TRBV29-1 and TRBJ2-7; 10 positions match TRBD2. The CDR3 sequence is 16 residues long. Unmatched junction bases numbered 8, after V lost 3 bases and J lost 0 bases. Germline loops: CDR1 SQVTM, CDR2 ANQGSEA. The CDR3 DNA is TGCAGCGTTGATGGGCTAGCGGGGGAGTTCTCCTACGAGCAGTACTTC. Protein: CSVDGLAGEFSYEQYF.

V gene TRBV7-8 combines with J gene TRBJ1-5, with D possibly being TRBD1 (6 bases). The V gene lost 4 bases and the J gene lost 3 bases, with 19 bases spanning the gap. The CDR3 totals 17 residues. Germline values: CDR1 SGHVS, CDR2 FQNEAQ. This CDR3 reads CASSSPRTAPYNQPQHF. For the CDR3, the DNA is TGTGCCAGCAGCTCTCCCCGGACAGCCCCCTACAATCAGCCCCAGCATTTT.

This clone was picked up one time. This chain uses TRBV7-2 with TRBJ2-5; 7 positions agree with TRBD2. This CDR3 is 15 amino acids long. From germline, CDR1 is SGHTA and CDR2 FQGNSA. Trimming cost V 1 base and J 4 bases; bases outside gene matches: 6. CDR3 loop: CASSLGGGTGETQYF. The CDR3, as DNA: TGTGCCAGCAGCTTAGGCGGGGGAACAGGAGAGACCCAGTACTTC.

This chain joins TRBV5-1 and TRBJ1-1; D is ambiguous. From germline, CDR1 is SGHRS and CDR2 YFSETQ. The CDR3 is 17 amino acids. V dropped 0 bases and J dropped 0 bases, with 15 bases sitting between them. For the CDR3, the DNA is TGCGCCAGCAGCTTGGCTCGCCCGGGAGCTCTGAACACTGAAGCTTTCTTT. It translates to CASSLARPGALNTEAFF.

A single count supports this clone. This chain links TRBV12-5 with TRBJ2-2; D call uncertain. V was pared by 1 base and J by 8 bases, with 5 bases between. The V gene's germline CDR1 is LGHNT and CDR2 FRNRAP. This CDR3 spans 12 amino acids. DNA of the CDR3: TGTGCTAGTGGTTTGGGGCTGGGGGAGCTGTTTTTT. It is translated as CASGLGLGELFF.